A single sample is the source of the 27 T cell receptor beta chains below, sequenced in a study of monozygotic twins with inflammatory bowel disease (dated by TCRdb to between 2018 and 2021). Libraries were made using 5' RACE. The sample was run on an Illumina HiSeq 2500. TCRdb reprocessed the reads and provides one entry for every CDR3 protein sequence; no DNA is given. This sample's records show around 370,000 distinct CDR3 sequences. The top ten hold 2.6% of the sample. The source material was blood. The source is a human donor with ulcerative colitis or Crohn's disease, or a healthy co-twin of an affected twin (not recorded which).

This chain connects TRBV6-6 to TRBJ2-1; with no DNA, the TCRdb D assignment of TRBD2 cannot be verified. Germline CDR1 is MNHNY and CDR2 is SVGAGI (reference sequence). The length of the CDR3 is 14 residues. The CDR3 region is CASSYEEGLNEQFF.

The chain combines TRBV5-1 with TRBJ2-3; the TCRdb call, TRBD1, lacks DNA for checking. Germline V gene sequence: CDR1 SGHRS, CDR2 YFSETQ. The CDR3 covers 15 residues. CDR3: CASSLVGTVTDTQYF.

The chain is built from TRBV7-3 and TRBJ2-2. Germline-derived CDR1 and CDR2 are SGHTA and FQGTGA. CDR3 length: 14 residues. The CDR3 sequence is CASSLGSDTGELFF.

The chain couples TRBV10-3 to TRBJ2-1; there is no DNA to check the TCRdb D call of TRBD1. The CDR3 sequence is 13 residues long. Germline V gene lookup returns CDR1 ENHRY and CDR2 SYGVKD. This CDR3 is CASTGQGSNEQFF.

The rearrangement links TRBV5-1 to TRBJ2-7; with no DNA, the TCRdb D assignment of TRBD1 cannot be verified. Germline lookup yields CDR1 SGHRS and CDR2 YFSETQ. The CDR3 consists of 14 residues. The CDR3 here is CTSNPDRGFNEQYF.

The chain recombines TRBV5-1 with TRBJ1-1; no DNA is available, so the TRBD1 call from TCRdb remains unchecked. The CDR3 extends over 15 amino acids. Germline CDR1 is SGHRS and CDR2 is YFSETQ. CDR3 region: CASSLDRGGIGEAFF.

V and J are TRBV7-2 and TRBJ2-1; the TCRdb call, TRBD2, lacks DNA for checking. The CDR3 consists of 15 residues. CDR1 is SGHTA, CDR2 FQGNSA, per germline. CDR3 protein: CASSFTSGTYNEQFF.

The V call is TRBV5-1, the J call TRBJ1-4; the TCRdb D gene call, TRBD1, has no DNA to confirm it. The CDR3 runs to 13 residues. Germline V gene sequence: CDR1 SGHRS, CDR2 YFSETQ. The CDR3: CASSTDRNEKLFF.

The rearrangement joins TRBV4-3 to TRBJ2-7; TCRdb picks TRBD2, but there is no DNA to check that call. Germline assignment: CDR1 LGHNA and CDR2 YSLEER. The CDR3 sequence is 16 residues long. The CDR3 reads CASSQAPPPAGNEQYF.

The gene calls are TRBV7-2 and TRBJ2-7; TCRdb designates TRBD1, a call that cannot be tested without DNA. CDR1 is SGHTA and CDR2 is FQGNSA in the germline V gene. The CDR3 runs to 14 residues. Here the CDR3 reads CASSGSGTAYEQYF.

This rearrangement joins TRBV6-5 to TRBJ2-7; there is no DNA to check the TCRdb D call of TRBD1. Germline V gene sequence: CDR1 MNHEY, CDR2 SVGAGI. This CDR3 has 16 residues. The CDR3 spells CASSYGGMNRGYEQYF.

The chain links TRBV6-5 to TRBJ1-1. The CDR3 has 13 amino acids. Germline V gene sequence: CDR1 MNHEY, CDR2 SVGAGI. This chain's CDR3 is CASSYSSIGRAFF.

This rearrangement joins TRBV4-1 to TRBJ1-1. Germline-derived CDR1 and CDR2 are MGHRA and YSYEKL. The length of the CDR3 is 14 residues. CDR3 loop: CASSRTRVYTEAFF.

V and J are TRBV7-8 and TRBJ2-1; TCRdb selects TRBD2, and the lack of DNA leaves this call unchecked. The CDR3 runs to 15 residues. Per the germline V gene, CDR1 is SGHVS and CDR2 is FQNEAQ. The CDR3 reads CASSLGRGFDDEQFF.

This chain links TRBV5-5 with TRBJ1-6; checking the TCRdb D call of TRBD1 is not possible without DNA. The germline V gene has CDR1 SGHKS and CDR2 YYEKEE (reference sequence). The CDR3 extends over 14 amino acids. CDR3 amino acids: CASSRGQGSSPLHF.

The J gene is TRBJ2-3, the V gene TRBV11-3; TCRdb's D call, TRBD2, is unchecked because there is no DNA. Germline CDR1 and CDR2: SGHNT and YENEEA. The CDR3 covers 16 residues. CDR3 region: CASSSSRGGGTDTQYF.

V and J are TRBV20-1 and TRBJ2-3; no DNA is available, so the TRBD1 call from TCRdb remains unchecked. CDR3 length equals 12 residues. Germline loops: CDR1 DFQATT, CDR2 SNEGSKA (reference sequence). The CDR3 sequence is CSAPGPTDTQYF.

CDR3 loop: CASSLAAGARGNTIYF. This chain joins TRBV7-2 and TRBJ1-3; TCRdb reports TRBD1, a call that lacks DNA to check it against. The CDR3 length is 16 residues. Per germline, CDR1 SGHTA and CDR2 FQGNSA.

V and J are TRBV6-6 and TRBJ2-7. This CDR3 contains 13 residues. Per germline, CDR1 MNHNY and CDR2 SVGAGI (reference sequence). The CDR3 here is CASTFPTSYEQYF.

The V and J genes are TRBV7-2 and TRBJ2-7. This CDR3 has 15 amino acids. The V gene's germline CDR1 is SGHTA and CDR2 FQGNSA. CDR3 sequence: CASSLGLADSYEQYF.

This sequence joins TRBV5-1 and TRBJ2-1; TCRdb's D call of TRBD2 is untestable without DNA. This CDR3 comprises 18 residues. Germline CDR1 SGHRS, CDR2 YFSETQ. CDR3 residues: CASSSLAGNRAGGDEQFF.

This chain connects TRBV20-1 to TRBJ1-5; lacking DNA, the TRBD1 call made by TCRdb goes unchecked. CDR1 and CDR2 (germline): DFQATT, SNEGSKA (reference sequence). The CDR3 has 16 residues. This CDR3 reads CSAPTQGLWSNQPQHF.

The chain employs TRBV19 and TRBJ1-3; TCRdb returns TRBD1, unconfirmable since there is no DNA. CDR3 length: 16 amino acids. Germline V gives CDR1 LNHDA, CDR2 SQIVND (reference sequence). CDR3 region: CASSISLASAGNTIYF.

The genes are TRBV6-5 and TRBJ1-1. From germline, CDR1 is MNHEY and CDR2 SVGAGI. This CDR3 has 15 amino acids. The CDR3 is CASSSGLRLNTEAFF.

The chain combines TRBV20-1 with TRBJ1-1; absent DNA, TCRdb's TRBD1 call cannot be checked. The germline V gene encodes CDR1 DFQATT and CDR2 SNEGSKA (reference sequence). The CDR3 consists of 13 residues. CDR3 in amino acids: CSASEGAGTEAFF.

The gene calls are TRBV12-3 or TRBV12-4 and TRBJ2-2; the TRBD2 assignment by TCRdb is unverifiable without DNA. This CDR3 spans 16 amino acids. The CDR3 spells CASNRLAGGPTGELFF.

The chain recombines TRBV7-9 with TRBJ2-7; absent DNA, TCRdb's TRBD1 call cannot be checked. This CDR3 contains 17 residues. Germline CDR1 SEHNR, CDR2 FQNEAQ (reference sequence). CDR3 loop: CASSAQIGTHDSYEQYF.